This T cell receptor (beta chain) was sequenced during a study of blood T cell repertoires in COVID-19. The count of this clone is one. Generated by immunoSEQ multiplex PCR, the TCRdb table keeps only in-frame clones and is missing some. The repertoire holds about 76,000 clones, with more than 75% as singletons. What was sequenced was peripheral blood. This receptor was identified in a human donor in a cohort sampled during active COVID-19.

CDR3 DNA sequence: TGTGCCAGCAGCTTGTGGGGACAGGGCGCAGATCGGTCCACTGAAGCTTTCTTT. It is translated as CASSLWGQGADRSTEAFF. J is TRBJ1-1 and V is TRBV5-8; 9 nucleotides line up with TRBD1. CDR1 SGHTS and CDR2 YDEGEE come from the germline V gene. The CDR3 has 18 amino acids. V trimming: 1 base; J trimming: 4 bases; junction bases outside the gene matches: 14.